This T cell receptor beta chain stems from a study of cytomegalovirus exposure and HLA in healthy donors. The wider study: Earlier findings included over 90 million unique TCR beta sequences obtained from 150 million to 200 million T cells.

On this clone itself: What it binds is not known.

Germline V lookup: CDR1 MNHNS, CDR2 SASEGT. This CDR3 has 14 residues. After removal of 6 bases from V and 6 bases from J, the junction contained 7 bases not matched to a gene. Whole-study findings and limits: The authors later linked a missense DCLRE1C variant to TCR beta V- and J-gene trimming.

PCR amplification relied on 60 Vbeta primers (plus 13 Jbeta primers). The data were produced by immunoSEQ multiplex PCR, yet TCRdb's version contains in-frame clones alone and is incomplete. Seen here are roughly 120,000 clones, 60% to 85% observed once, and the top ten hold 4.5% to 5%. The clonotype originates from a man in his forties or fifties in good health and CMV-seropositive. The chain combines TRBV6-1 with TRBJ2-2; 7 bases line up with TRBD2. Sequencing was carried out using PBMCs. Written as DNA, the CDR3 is TGTGCCAGCAGATATACTAGCGAGGCCGGGGAGCTGTTTTTT. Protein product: CASRYTSEAGELFF.